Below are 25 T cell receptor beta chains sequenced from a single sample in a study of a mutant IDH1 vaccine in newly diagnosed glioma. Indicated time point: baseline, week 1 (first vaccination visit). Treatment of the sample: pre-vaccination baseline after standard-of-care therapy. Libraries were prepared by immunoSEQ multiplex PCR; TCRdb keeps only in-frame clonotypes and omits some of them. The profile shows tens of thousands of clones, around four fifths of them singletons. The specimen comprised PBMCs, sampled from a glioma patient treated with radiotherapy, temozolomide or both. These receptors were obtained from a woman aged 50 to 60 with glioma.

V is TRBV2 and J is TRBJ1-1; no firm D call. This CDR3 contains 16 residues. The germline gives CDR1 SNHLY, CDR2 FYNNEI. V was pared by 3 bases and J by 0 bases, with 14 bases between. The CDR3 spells CASSDRARGMNTEAFF. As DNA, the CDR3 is TGTGCCAGCAGTGATAGGGCCCGAGGTATGAACACTGAAGCTTTCTTT.

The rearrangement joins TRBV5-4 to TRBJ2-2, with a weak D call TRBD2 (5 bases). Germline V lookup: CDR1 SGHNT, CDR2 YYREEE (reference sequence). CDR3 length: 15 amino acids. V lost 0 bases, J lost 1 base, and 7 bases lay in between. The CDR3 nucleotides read TGTGCCAGCAGCTTGGTAGGGAGGAACACCGGGGAGCTGTTTTTT. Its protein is CASSLVGRNTGELFF.

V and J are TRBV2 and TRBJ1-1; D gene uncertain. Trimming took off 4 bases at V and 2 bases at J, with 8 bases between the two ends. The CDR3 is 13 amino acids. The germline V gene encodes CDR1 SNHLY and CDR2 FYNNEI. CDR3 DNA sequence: TGTGCCAGCAGTGGCGGCAGAAACACTGAAGCTTTCTTT. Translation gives CASSGGRNTEAFF.

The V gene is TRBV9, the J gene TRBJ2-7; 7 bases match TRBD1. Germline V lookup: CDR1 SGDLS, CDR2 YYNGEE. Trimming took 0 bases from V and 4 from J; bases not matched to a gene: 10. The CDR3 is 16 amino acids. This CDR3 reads CASSVAPDRRSYEQYF. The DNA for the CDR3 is TGTGCCAGCAGCGTAGCCCCGGACAGGAGATCTTACGAGCAGTACTTC.

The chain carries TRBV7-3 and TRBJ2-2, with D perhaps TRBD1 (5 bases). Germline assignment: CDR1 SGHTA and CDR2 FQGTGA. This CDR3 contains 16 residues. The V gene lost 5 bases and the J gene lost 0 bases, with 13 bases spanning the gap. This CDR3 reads CASSQTALSNTGELFF. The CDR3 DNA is TGTGCCAGCAGCCAGACAGCACTATCGAACACCGGGGAGCTGTTTTTT.

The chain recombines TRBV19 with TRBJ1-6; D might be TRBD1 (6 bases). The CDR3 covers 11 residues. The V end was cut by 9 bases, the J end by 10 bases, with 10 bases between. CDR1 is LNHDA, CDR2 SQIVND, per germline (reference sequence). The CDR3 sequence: CASSGGSPLHF. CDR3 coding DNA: TGTGCCAGCTCGGGGGGCTCACCCCTCCACTTT.

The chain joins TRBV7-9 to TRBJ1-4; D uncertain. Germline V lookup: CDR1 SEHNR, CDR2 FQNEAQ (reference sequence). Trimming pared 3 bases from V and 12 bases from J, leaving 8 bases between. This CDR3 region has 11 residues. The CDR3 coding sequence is TGTGCCAGCAGCTTCTCCCAGCAACTGTTTTTT. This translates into CASSFSQQLFF.

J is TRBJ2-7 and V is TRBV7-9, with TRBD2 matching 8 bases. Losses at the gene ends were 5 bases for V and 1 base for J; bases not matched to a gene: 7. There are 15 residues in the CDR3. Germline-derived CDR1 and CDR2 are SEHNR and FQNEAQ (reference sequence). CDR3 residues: CASSAGGAGSYEQYF. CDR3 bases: TGTGCCAGCAGCGCCGGGGGGGCTGGTTCCTACGAGCAGTACTTC.

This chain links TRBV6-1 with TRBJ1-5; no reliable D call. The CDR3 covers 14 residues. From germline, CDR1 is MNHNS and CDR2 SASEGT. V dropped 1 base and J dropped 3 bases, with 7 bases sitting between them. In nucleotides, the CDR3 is TGTGCCAGCAGTGAAGAGGCGGACAATCAGCCCCAGCATTTT. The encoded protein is CASSEEADNQPQHF.

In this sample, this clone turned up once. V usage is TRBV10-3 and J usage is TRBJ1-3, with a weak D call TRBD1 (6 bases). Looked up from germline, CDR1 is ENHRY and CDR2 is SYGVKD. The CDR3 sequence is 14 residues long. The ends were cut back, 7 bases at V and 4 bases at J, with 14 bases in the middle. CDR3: CAINPQGRGNTIYF. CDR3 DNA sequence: TGTGCCATCAACCCACAGGGACGGGGAAACACCATATATTTT.

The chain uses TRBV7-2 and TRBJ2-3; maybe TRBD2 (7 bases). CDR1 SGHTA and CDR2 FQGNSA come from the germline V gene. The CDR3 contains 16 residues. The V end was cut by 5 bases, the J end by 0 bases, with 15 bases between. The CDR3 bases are TGTGCCAGCAGCCGAGAGGGGGGGCGGAGCACAGATACGCAGTATTTT. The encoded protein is CASSREGGRSTDTQYF.

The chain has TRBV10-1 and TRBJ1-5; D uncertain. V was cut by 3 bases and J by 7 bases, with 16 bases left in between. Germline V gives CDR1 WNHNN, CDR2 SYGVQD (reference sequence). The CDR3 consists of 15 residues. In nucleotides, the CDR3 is TGCGCCAGCAGTGAAGGCAGAAAGAGGATCCAGCCCCAGCATTTT. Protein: CASSEGRKRIQPQHF.

CDR3 protein: CASSPMAADTEAFF. In DNA form, the CDR3 reads TGTGCCAGCTCACCCATGGCAGCCGACACTGAAGCTTTCTTT. The chain carries TRBV18 and TRBJ1-1; no reliable D call. The germline V gene has CDR1 KGHSH and CDR2 LQKENI. CDR3 length equals 14 residues. Deletions cut 3 bases from V and 3 bases from J, with 11 bases between. The entire variable domain, with the rest obtained from reference TRBV18 and TRBJ1-1, is as follows: NAGVMQNPRHLVRRRGQEARLRCSPMKGHSHVYWYRQLPEEGLKFMVYLQKENIIDESGMPKERFSAEFPKEGPSILRIQQVVRGDSAAYFCASSPMAADTEAFFGQGTRLTVV.

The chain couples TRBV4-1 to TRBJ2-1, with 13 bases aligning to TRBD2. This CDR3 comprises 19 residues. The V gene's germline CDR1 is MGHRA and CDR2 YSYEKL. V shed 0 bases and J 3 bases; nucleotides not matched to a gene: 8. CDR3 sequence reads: CASSQDVPGLAGFYNEQFF. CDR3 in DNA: TGCGCCAGCAGCCAAGACGTCCCGGGACTAGCGGGGTTCTACAATGAGCAGTTCTTC.

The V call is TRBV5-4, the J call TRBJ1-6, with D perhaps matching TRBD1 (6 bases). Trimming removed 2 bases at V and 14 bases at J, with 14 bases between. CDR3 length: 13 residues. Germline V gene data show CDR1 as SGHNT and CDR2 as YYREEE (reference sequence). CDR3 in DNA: TGTGCCAGCAGCTTCGGGTACAGGGCCTCCCTCCACTTT. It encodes CASSFGYRASLHF.

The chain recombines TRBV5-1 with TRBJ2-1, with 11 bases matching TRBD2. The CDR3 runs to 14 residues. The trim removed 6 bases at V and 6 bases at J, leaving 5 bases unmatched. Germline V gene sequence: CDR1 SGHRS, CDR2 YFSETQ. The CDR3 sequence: CASTMTSGANEQFF. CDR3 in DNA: TGCGCCAGCACCATGACTAGCGGGGCCAATGAGCAGTTCTTC. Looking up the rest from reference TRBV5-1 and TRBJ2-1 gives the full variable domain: KAGVTQTPRYLIKTRGQQVTLSCSPISGHRSVSWYQQTPGQGLQFLFEYFSETQRNKGNFPGRFSGRQFSNSRSEMNVSTLELGDSALYLCASTMTSGANEQFFGPGTRLTVL.

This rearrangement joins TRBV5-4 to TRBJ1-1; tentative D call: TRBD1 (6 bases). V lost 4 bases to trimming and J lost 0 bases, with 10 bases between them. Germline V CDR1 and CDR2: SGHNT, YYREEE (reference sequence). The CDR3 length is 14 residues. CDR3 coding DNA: TGTGCCAGCAGCCAGGACAGCCTGAACACTGAAGCTTTCTTT. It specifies CASSQDSLNTEAFF.

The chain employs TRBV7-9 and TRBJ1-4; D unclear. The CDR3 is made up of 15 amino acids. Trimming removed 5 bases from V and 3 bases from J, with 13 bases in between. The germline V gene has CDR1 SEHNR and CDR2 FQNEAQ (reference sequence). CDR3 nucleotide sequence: TGTGCCAGCAGCGCCGCCGAGGTGGCTAATGAAAAACTGTTTTTT. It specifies CASSAAEVANEKLFF.

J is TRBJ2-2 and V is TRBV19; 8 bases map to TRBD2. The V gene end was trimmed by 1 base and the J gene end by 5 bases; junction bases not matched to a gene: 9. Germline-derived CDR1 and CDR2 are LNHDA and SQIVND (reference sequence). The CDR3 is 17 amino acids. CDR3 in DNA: TGTGCCAGTAGTATAGCTGGACTAGCCATGGGGACCGGGGAGCTGTTTTTT. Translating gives CASSIAGLAMGTGELFF.

This CDR3 reads CASSLARGSSYNEQFF. The CDR3 nucleotides are TGTGCCAGCAGCTTGGCGCGGGGGAGCTCCTACAATGAGCAGTTCTTC. The gene calls are TRBV5-6 and TRBJ2-1, with 7 bases identical to TRBD2. Germline CDR1 and CDR2: SGHDT and YYEEEE. The length of the CDR3 is 16 residues. Trimming took 0 bases from V and 0 from J; bases not matched to a gene: 3. The whole variable domain, remainder taken from reference TRBV5-6 and TRBJ2-1, is DAGVTQSPTHLIKTRGQQVTLRCSPKSGHDTVSWYQQALGQGPQFIFQYYEEEERQRGNFPDRFSGHQFPNYSSELNVNALLLGDSALYLCASSLARGSSYNEQFFGPGTRLTVL.

The CDR3 DNA follows: TGTGCCAGCAGTTTGCCAGGGTTCGGTGGCTACACCTTC. This codes for CASSLPGFGGYTF. This chain links TRBV28 with TRBJ1-2; D is possibly TRBD1 (5 bases). CDR1 MDHEN and CDR2 SYDVKM come from the germline V gene. The CDR3 length is 13 residues. The V gene lost 3 bases and the J gene lost 7 bases, with 12 bases spanning the gap.

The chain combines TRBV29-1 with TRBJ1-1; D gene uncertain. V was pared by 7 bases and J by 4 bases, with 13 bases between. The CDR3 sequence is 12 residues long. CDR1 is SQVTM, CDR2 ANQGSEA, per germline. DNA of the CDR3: TGCAGCGCCAGAGAGGGTGGCACTGAAGCTTTCTTT. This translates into CSAREGGTEAFF.

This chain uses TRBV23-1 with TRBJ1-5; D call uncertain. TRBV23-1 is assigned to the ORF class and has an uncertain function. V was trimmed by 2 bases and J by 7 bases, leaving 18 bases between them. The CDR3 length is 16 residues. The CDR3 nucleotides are TGCGCCAGCAGTCAACACCGGGCCAAGGAGGACCAGCCCCAGCATTTT. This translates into CASSQHRAKEDQPQHF.

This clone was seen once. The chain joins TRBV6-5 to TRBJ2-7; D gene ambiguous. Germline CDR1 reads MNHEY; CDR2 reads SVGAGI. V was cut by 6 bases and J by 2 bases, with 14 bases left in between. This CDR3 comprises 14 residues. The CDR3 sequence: CASSRAVGTYEQYF. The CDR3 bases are TGTGCCAGCAGCCGGGCGGTGGGTACCTACGAGCAGTACTTC.

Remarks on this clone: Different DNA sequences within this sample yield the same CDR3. The CDR3 DNA is TGTGCCAGCAGTTTTCTGGGAACTGAAGCTTTCTTT. Amino acid sequence: CASSFLGTEAFF. V usage is TRBV27 and J usage is TRBJ1-1; the D is unclear. The CDR3 loop spans 12 amino acids. Per germline, CDR1 MNHEY and CDR2 SMNVEV (reference sequence). Trimming shortened V by 3 bases and J by 5 bases, and 7 bases separated the two germline ends.